Below are 16 T cell receptor beta chains sequenced from a single sample in a study of blood T cell repertoires in COVID-19. Clones were read by immunoSEQ multiplex PCR, and TCRdb kept only the in-frame ones, dropping some. The table includes over 200,000 clones, around 88% detected once. Sequences were obtained from PBMCs or T cells enriched from blood (not recorded which). The receptor source for this set is a woman between 40 and 50 years old with acute COVID-19.

The sample holds a few counts of this clone. This chain links TRBV6-4 with TRBJ1-6, with 9 bases aligning to TRBD1. V was pared by 4 bases and J by 6 bases, with 4 bases of the junction left unmatched. CDR3 size: 15 residues. The germline V gene encodes CDR1 MRHNA and CDR2 SNTAGT. The CDR3 region has the DNA TGTGCCAGCAGTGCCAAGACAGGGGGTAATTCACCCCTCCACTTT. It yields the protein CASSAKTGGNSPLHF.

The chain's CDR3 is CASSLGRGPQQETQYF. DNA of the CDR3: TGTGCCAGCAGCTTAGGCAGGGGCCCTCAACAAGAGACCCAGTACTTC. The gene calls are TRBV7-8 and TRBJ2-5; D perhaps matches TRBD1 (6 bases). Germline CDR1 is SGHVS and CDR2 is FQNEAQ. With 1 base removed from V and 2 bases from J, the gap between germline ends came to 14 bases. The CDR3 loop spans 16 amino acids.

This clone was seen once. The chain joins TRBV7-2 to TRBJ2-3; D is possibly TRBD1 (6 bases). The V end was cut by 4 bases, the J end by 6 bases, with 17 bases between. The germline V gene encodes CDR1 SGHTA and CDR2 FQGNSA. The CDR3 runs 15 residues. CDR3: CASSSTLGGWDTQYF. DNA for the CDR3: TGTGCCAGCAGCTCAACCCTAGGGGGTTGGGATACGCAGTATTTT.

The V and J genes are TRBV24-1 and TRBJ2-7; the match to TRBD2 covers 7 bases. This CDR3 has 16 residues. Trimming at V came to 6 bases and at J to 5 bases, leaving 15 bases not matched to a gene. CDR1 and CDR2 from the germline V gene are KGHDR and SFDVKD. This CDR3 reads CATSPGGGGRRDEQYV. CDR3 DNA: TGTGCCACCAGTCCCGGGGGAGGCGGGAGAAGAGACGAGCAGTACGTC.

The rearrangement links TRBV29-1 to TRBJ2-4, with a possible D match to TRBD2 (7 bases). V lost 7 bases, J lost 6 bases, and 25 bases lay in between. This CDR3 is built from 16 residues. Germline-derived CDR1 and CDR2 are SQVTM and ANQGSEA. DNA of the CDR3: TGCAGCGCTGGGGGCTACAGGGAGGGGTCGAGAAACATTCAGTACTTC. Protein product: CSAGGYREGSRNIQYF.

Only one count was recorded for this clone. This sequence joins TRBV7-2 and TRBJ1-1, with TRBD1 identical over 8 bases. The trim removed 5 bases at V and 1 base at J, leaving 9 bases unmatched. The CDR3 length is 16 residues. CDR1 and CDR2 (germline): SGHTA, FQGNSA. In nucleotides, the CDR3 is TGTGCCAGCAGCAGACAGGGGATTCGCGCGAACACTGAAGCTTTCTTT. This gives the protein CASSRQGIRANTEAFF.

This clone was seen a single time. The rearrangement joins TRBV5-1 to TRBJ2-1; 7 positions match TRBD1. Trimming took 3 bases from V and 8 from J; bases not matched to a gene: 5. This CDR3 region has 13 residues. CDR1 and CDR2 from the germline V gene are SGHRS and YFSETQ. In nucleotides, the CDR3 is TGCGCCAGCAGCTGGACAGGCAGTGATGAGCAGTTCTTC. This translates into CASSWTGSDEQFF.

The V gene is TRBV24-1, the J gene TRBJ2-2; TRBD2 matches at 14 bases. V dropped 4 bases and J dropped 5; count of bases not matched to a gene: 8. CDR3 length: 18 amino acids. Germline V gene data show CDR1 as KGHDR and CDR2 as SFDVKD. The CDR3 sequence is CATSDAGTSGRGTGELFF. The CDR3 bases are TGTGCCACCAGTGACGCGGGGACTAGCGGGAGAGGTACCGGGGAGCTGTTTTTT.

The J gene is TRBJ2-6, the V gene TRBV12-5, with 11 bases that match TRBD1. This CDR3 region has 19 residues. Germline assignment: CDR1 LGHNT and CDR2 FRNRAP. Unmatched junction bases numbered 14, after V lost 5 bases and J lost 5 bases. The CDR3 reads CASGLGQGGTDNWANVLTF. CDR3 sequence (DNA): TGTGCTAGTGGTCTGGGACAGGGGGGGACGGATAATTGGGCCAACGTCCTGACTTTC.

The chain is built from TRBV19 and TRBJ2-3; the D gene is possibly TRBD2 (6 bases). The CDR3 extends over 15 amino acids. Looked up from germline, CDR1 is LNHDA and CDR2 is SQIVND (reference sequence). The V end lost 4 bases, the J end lost 5 bases, and 16 bases lay between the germline ends. CDR3 residues: CASSRGDVWGDTQYF. CDR3 DNA sequence: TGTGCCAGTAGTAGGGGGGACGTCTGGGGAGATACGCAGTATTTT.

The rearrangement joins TRBV9 to TRBJ2-1, with D possibly being TRBD1 (6 bases). CDR3 length: 12 residues. Germline CDR1 and CDR2: SGDLS and YYNGEE. The germline V and J ends were trimmed by 2 bases and 10 bases, with 10 bases remaining between them. The CDR3 loop is CASSVSGTEQFF. DNA for the CDR3: TGTGCCAGCAGCGTGTCCGGGACAGAGCAGTTCTTC. The variable domain in full, completed from reference TRBV9 and TRBJ2-1, reads DSGVTQTPKHLITATGQRVTLRCSPRSGDLSVYWYQQSLDQGLQFLIQYYNGEERAKGNILERFSAQQFPDLHSELNLSSLELGDSALYFCASSVSGTEQFFGPGTRLTVL.

The chain uses TRBV6-5 and TRBJ2-3; 13 bases are a match to TRBD2. Germline CDR1 is MNHEY and CDR2 is SVGAGI. Germline trimming cut 2 bases from V and 8 bases from J; bases unmatched to any gene: 4. This CDR3 is built from 15 residues. The DNA of the CDR3 is TGTGCCAGCAGTTACAGGGGACTAGCGGGGTTTACGCAGTATTTT. It encodes CASSYRGLAGFTQYF.

J is TRBJ1-1 and V is TRBV28; TRBD1 might be the D (5 bases). Germline CDR1 reads MDHEN; CDR2 reads SYDVKM. Trimming left V 5 bases short and J 1 base short, with 8 bases between. The CDR3 is 13 residues long. The CDR3 loop is CASSNTGNTEAFF. CDR3 DNA sequence: TGTGCCAGCAGTAACACAGGGAACACTGAAGCTTTCTTT.

The chain combines TRBV29-1 with TRBJ1-1; D is possibly TRBD1 (6 bases). The CDR3 runs 14 residues. The V end was cut by 7 bases, the J end by 3 bases, with 18 bases between. The germline V gene encodes CDR1 SQVTM and CDR2 ANQGSEA. This CDR3 is CSGLNRVGYTEAFF. The CDR3 bases are TGCAGCGGACTCAACAGGGTGGGGTACACTGAAGCTTTCTTT.

V and J are TRBV21-1 and TRBJ1-3; the DNA was not compared with TRBD1, the D call given in the table. TRBV21-1 is shown as a pseudogene. CDR3 length: 14 residues. The DNA of the CDR3 is TGTGCCAGCAGCGGCAATATGGCCAGAAACACCATATATTTT. As protein: CASSGNMARNTIYF.

The CDR3 DNA sequence: TGTGCCAGCTCACCACCTAGGGGACAGGGGAACCACGAGCAGTACTTC. Its translation: CASSPPRGQGNHEQYF. The rearrangement joins TRBV18 to TRBJ2-7, with 10 bases identical to TRBD1. Unmatched junction bases numbered 7, after V lost 0 bases and J lost 5 bases. In germline, CDR1 is KGHSH, CDR2 LQKENI. CDR3 length: 16 residues.